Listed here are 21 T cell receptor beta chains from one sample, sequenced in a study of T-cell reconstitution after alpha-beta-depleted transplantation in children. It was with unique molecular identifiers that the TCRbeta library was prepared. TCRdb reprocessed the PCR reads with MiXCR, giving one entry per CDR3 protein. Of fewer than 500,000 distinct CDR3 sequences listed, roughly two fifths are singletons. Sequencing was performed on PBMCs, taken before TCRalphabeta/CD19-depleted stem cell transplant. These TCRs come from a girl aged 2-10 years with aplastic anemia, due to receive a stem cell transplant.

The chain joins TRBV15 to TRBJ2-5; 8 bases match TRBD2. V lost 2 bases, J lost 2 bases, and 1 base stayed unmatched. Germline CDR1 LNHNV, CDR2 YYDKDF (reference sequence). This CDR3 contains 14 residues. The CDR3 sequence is CATSRSGGQETQYF. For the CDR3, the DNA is TGTGCCACCAGCAGAAGCGGGGGTCAAGAGACCCAGTACTTC.

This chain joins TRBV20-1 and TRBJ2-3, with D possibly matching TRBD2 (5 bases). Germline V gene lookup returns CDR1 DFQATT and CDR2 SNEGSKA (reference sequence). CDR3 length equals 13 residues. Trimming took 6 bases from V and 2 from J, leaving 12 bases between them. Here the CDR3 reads CSAPPDYTDTQYF. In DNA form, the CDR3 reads TGCAGTGCCCCGCCTGACTACACAGATACGCAGTATTTT.

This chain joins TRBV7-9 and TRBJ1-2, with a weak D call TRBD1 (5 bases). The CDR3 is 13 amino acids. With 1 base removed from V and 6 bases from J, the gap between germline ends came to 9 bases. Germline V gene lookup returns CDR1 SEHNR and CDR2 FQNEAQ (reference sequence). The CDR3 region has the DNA TGTGCCAGCAGCTTAGAGGGGCCGGATGGCTACACCTTC. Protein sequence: CASSLEGPDGYTF.

CDR3 coding DNA: TGTGCCAGCAGCCCCTCGAGCGGGGGGATGGAGACCCAGTACTTC. Its protein is CASSPSSGGMETQYF. The chain has TRBV7-2 and TRBJ2-5; TRBD2 matches 9 bases. Trimming cost V 5 bases and J 5 bases; bases outside gene matches: 9. This CDR3 comprises 15 residues. Germline lookup yields CDR1 SGHTA and CDR2 FQGNSA.

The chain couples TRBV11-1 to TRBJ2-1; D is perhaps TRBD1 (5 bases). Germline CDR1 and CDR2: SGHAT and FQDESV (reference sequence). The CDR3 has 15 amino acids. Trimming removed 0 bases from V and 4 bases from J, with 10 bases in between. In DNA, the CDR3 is TGTGCCAGCAGCTTAGCAGGGGCCGGGTACAATGAGCAGTTCTTC. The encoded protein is CASSLAGAGYNEQFF.

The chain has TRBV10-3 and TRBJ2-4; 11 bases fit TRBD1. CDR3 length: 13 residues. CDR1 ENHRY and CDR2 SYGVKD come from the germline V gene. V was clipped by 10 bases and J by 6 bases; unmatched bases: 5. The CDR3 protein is CASQGQGGNIQYF. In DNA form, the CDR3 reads TGTGCCAGCCAGGGACAGGGGGGAAACATTCAGTACTTC.

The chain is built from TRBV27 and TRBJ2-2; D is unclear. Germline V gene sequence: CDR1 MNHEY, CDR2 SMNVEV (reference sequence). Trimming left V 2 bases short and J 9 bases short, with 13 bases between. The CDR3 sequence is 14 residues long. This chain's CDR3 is CASSLLGSARELFF. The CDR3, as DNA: TGTGCCAGCAGTTTACTCGGGTCGGCAAGGGAGCTGTTTTTT.

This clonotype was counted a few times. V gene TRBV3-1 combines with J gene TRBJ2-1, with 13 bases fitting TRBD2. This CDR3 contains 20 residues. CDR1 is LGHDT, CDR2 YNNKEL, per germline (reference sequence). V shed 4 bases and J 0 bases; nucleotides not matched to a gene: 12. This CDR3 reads CASSPGLAGVPPLSYNEQFF. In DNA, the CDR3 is TGTGCCAGCAGCCCTGGACTAGCGGGAGTCCCACCCCTCTCCTACAATGAGCAGTTCTTC.

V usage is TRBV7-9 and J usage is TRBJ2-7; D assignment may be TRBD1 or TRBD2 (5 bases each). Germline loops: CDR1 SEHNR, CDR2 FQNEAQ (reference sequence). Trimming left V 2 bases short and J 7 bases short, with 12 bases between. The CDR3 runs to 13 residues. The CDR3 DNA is TGTGCCAGCAGCTTACGGGGCGGCGTGGAGCAGTACTTC. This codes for CASSLRGGVEQYF.

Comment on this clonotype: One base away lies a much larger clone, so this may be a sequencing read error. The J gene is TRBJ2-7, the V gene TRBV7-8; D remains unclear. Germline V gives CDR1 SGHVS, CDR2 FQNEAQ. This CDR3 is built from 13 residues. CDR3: CAISSRLPFEQYF. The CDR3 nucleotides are TGTGCCATCAGCTCGAGACTCCCCTTCGAGCAGTACTTC.

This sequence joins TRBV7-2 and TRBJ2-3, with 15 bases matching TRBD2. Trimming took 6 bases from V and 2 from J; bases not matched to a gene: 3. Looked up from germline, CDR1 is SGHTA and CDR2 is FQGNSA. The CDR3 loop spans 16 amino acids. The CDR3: CASSWTSGGATDTQYF. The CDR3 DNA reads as TGTGCCAGCAGTTGGACTAGCGGGGGGGCCACAGATACGCAGTATTTT.

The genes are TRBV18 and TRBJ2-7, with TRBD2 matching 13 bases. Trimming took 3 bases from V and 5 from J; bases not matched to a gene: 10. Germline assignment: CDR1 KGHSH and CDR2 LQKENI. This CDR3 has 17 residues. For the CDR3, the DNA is TGTGCCAGCTCACCTTACCGACTAGCGGGAGGCCCCCACGAGCAGTACTTC. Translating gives CASSPYRLAGGPHEQYF.

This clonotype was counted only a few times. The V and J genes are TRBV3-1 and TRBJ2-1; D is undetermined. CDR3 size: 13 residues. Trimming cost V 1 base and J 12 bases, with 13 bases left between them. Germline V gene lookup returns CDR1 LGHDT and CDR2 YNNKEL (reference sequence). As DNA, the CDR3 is TGTGCCAGCAGCCAAGCTGTAGGCAGCCGGCAGTTCTTC. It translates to CASSQAVGSRQFF.

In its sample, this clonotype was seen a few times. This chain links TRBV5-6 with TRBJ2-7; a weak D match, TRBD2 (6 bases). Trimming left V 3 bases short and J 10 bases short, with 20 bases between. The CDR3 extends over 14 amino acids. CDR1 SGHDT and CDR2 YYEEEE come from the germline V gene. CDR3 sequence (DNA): TGTGCCAGCAGCTCCGGACTAAGAGGGTCCTTTCAGTACTTC. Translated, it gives CASSSGLRGSFQYF.

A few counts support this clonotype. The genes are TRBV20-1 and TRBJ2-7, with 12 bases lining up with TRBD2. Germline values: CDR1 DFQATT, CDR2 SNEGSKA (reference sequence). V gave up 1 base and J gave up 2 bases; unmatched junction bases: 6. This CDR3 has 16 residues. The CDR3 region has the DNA TGCAGTGCTAGAGCCCTACTAGCGGGGGGTGCCTACGAGCAGTACTTC. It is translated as CSARALLAGGAYEQYF.

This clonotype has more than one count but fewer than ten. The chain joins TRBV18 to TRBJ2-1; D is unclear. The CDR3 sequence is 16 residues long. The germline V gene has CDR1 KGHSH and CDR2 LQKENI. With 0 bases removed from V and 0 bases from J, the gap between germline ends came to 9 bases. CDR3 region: CASSPPVRTSYNEQFF. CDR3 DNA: TGTGCCAGCTCACCACCGGTCAGGACCTCCTACAATGAGCAGTTCTTC.

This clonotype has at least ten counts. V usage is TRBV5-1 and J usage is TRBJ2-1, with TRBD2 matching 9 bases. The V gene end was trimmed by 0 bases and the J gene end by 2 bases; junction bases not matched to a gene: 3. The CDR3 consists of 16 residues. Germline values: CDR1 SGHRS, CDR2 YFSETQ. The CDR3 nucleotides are TGCGCCAGCAGCTTGGTTGCGGGAGGGGCCTACAATGAGCAGTTCTTC. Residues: CASSLVAGGAYNEQFF.

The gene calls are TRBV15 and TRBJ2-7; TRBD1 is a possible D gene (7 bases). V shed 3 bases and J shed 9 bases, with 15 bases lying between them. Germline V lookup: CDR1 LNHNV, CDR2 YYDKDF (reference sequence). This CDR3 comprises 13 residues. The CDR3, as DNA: TGTGCCACCAGCAGGGGCGGGACAGTCCCGCAGTACTTC. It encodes CATSRGGTVPQYF. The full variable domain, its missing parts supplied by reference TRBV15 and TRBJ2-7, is DAMVIQNPRYQVTQFGKPVTLSCSQTLNHNVMYWYQQKSSQAPKLLFHYYDKDFNNEADTPDNFQSRRPNTSFCFLDIRSPGLGDTAMYLCATSRGGTVPQYFGPGTRLTVT.

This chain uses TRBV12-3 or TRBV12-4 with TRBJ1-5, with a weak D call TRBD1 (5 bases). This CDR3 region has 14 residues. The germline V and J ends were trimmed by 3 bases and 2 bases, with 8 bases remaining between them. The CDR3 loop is CASSLGGRNQPQHF. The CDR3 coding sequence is TGTGCCAGCAGTTTGGGGGGACGCAATCAGCCCCAGCATTTT.

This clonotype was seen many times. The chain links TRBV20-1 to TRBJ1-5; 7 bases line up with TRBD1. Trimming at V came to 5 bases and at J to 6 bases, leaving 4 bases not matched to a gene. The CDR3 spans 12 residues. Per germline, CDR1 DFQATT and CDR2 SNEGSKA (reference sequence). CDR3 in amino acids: CSAEQGSQPQHF. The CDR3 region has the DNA TGCAGTGCTGAACAGGGGAGTCAGCCCCAGCATTTT.

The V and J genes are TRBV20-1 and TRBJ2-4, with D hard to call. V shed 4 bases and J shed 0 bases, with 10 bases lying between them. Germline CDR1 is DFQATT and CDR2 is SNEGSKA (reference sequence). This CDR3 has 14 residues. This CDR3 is CSATLVLAKNIQYF. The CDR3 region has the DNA TGCAGTGCTACTTTGGTTCTAGCCAAAAACATTCAGTACTTC.